The 12 T cell receptor beta chains below all came from one sample that was sequenced in a study of post-analysis software for immune sequencing data. Overall study findings and caveats: Compared with controls, patients had more of about 5 TRBV segments, including TRBV5-6, TRBV5-1 and TRBV20-1.

The TCR beta cDNA libraries carried unique molecular identifiers. TCRdb redid the calling of the PCR reads with MiXCR, one entry per CDR3 protein. The sample contains 820,000 or so distinct CDR3 sequences, 53% of which appear only once. No cognate antigen is known for these TCRs. The sample taken for sequencing was blood. The receptors come from a girl between 10 and 17 years old with multiple sclerosis.

This chain connects TRBV20-1 to TRBJ2-5; 10 bases align to TRBD1. The DNA end lines up better with TRBJ2-7; the J call may be wrong. CDR3 length equals 14 residues. Germline CDR1 is DFQATT and CDR2 is SNEGSKA (reference sequence). CDR3 nucleotide sequence: TGCAGTGCTGGGGGGGACAGGGGACCCTACGAGCAGTACTTC. This sequence encodes CSAGGDRGPYEQYF.

The CDR3 DNA sequence: TGCGCCAGCAGCTTGGTCCCCCAGGGTAACACTGAAGCTTTCTTT. The encoded protein is CASSLVPQGNTEAFF. V gene TRBV5-1 combines with J gene TRBJ1-1; TRBD1 is a possible D gene (5 bases). V shed 0 bases and J shed 2 bases, with 11 bases lying between them. This CDR3 is 15 amino acids long. The germline CDR1 and CDR2 sequences are SGHRS and YFSETQ.

The chain carries TRBV25-1 and TRBJ2-1; 12 nucleotides match TRBD1. The germline V gene has CDR1 MGHDK and CDR2 SYGVNS. The length of the CDR3 is 16 residues. Unmatched junction bases numbered 6, after V lost 0 bases and J lost 9 bases. The CDR3 loop reads CASSEYQGQGAGEQFF. The CDR3 DNA sequence: TGTGCCAGCAGTGAATATCAGGGACAGGGGGCAGGTGAGCAGTTCTTC.

This chain connects TRBV5-1 to TRBJ2-7, with TRBD2 matching 10 bases. The ends lost 0 bases at V and 6 bases at J; junction bases unmatched: 6. Per the germline V gene, CDR1 is SGHRS and CDR2 is YFSETQ. CDR3 length: 15 amino acids. CDR3 DNA sequence: TGCGCCAGCAGCTTGGACCTAGCGGGAGCACTCGAGCAGTACTTC. Encoded protein: CASSLDLAGALEQYF.

The chain carries TRBV29-1 and TRBJ2-7, with a tentative D call TRBD1 (6 bases). Trimming removed 5 bases from V and 3 bases from J, with 11 bases in between. The CDR3 consists of 12 residues. Looked up from germline, CDR1 is SQVTM and CDR2 is ANQGSEA. Here the CDR3 DNA reads TGCAGCGTTCTGGGGGCATACTACGAGCAGTACTTC. Protein product: CSVLGAYYEQYF.

The CDR3 bases are TGCGCCAGCAGCTTGGGGGCCGCGAACACCGGGGAGCTGTTTTTT. It is translated as CASSLGAANTGELFF. The chain couples TRBV5-1 to TRBJ2-2, with D uncertain. The CDR3 runs to 15 residues. CDR1 SGHRS and CDR2 YFSETQ come from the germline V gene. The V end lost 0 bases, the J end lost 0 bases, and 6 bases lay between the germline ends.

The chain combines TRBV19 with TRBJ2-3, with 8 bases that match TRBD2. Unmatched junction bases numbered 4, after V lost 3 bases and J lost 2 bases. This CDR3 is 15 amino acids long. Per germline, CDR1 LNHDA and CDR2 SQIVND (reference sequence). The CDR3 is CASSIAGGLTDTQYF. CDR3 nucleotide sequence: TGTGCCAGTAGTATTGCGGGGGGACTCACAGATACGCAGTATTTT.

The chain couples TRBV29-1 to TRBJ1-2; D unclear. CDR3 length: 12 residues. Germline V gene lookup returns CDR1 SQVTM and CDR2 ANQGSEA. The V end lost 2 bases, the J end lost 0 bases, and 4 bases lay between the germline ends. CDR3 in amino acids: CSVEHPNYGYTF. Written as DNA, the CDR3 is TGCAGCGTTGAACACCCTAACTATGGCTACACCTTC.

A remark on this clonotype: One junction end does not reproduce the germline sequence, and a read error may be involved. This chain links TRBV12-3 or TRBV12-4 with TRBJ2-7, with D perhaps assigned TRBD1 or TRBD2 (5 bases each). The CDR3 has 12 residues. Here the CDR3 reads CASALHEGERYF. In DNA form, the CDR3 reads TGTGCCAGCGCCTTACACGAAGGGGAGCGGTACTTC.

This clonotype has only one observation. The chain is built from TRBV20-1 and TRBJ2-1; 12 bases align to TRBD2. The germline V gene has CDR1 DFQATT and CDR2 SNEGSKA (reference sequence). This CDR3 is 15 amino acids long. V shed 5 bases, J shed 7 bases, and the junction held 9 bases outside the gene matches. CDR3 sequence (DNA): TGCAGTGCTGGCCAGACTAGCGGGAGCTGGAATGAGCAGTTCTTC. Residues: CSAGQTSGSWNEQFF.

The chain employs TRBV6-5 and TRBJ2-1; 13 bases agree with TRBD2. J lost 10 bases, V lost 4 bases, and 10 bases had no gene match. The CDR3 spans 16 residues. CDR1 is MNHEY and CDR2 is SVGAGI in the germline V gene. DNA of the CDR3: TGTGCCAGCAGTTCCAACCCTAGGACTAGCGGGAGAGAGCAGTTCTTC. It specifies CASSSNPRTSGREQFF.

The chain recombines TRBV6-1 with TRBJ2-3, with TRBD1 as a possible D gene (5 bases). There are 12 residues in the CDR3. Germline assignment: CDR1 MNHNS and CDR2 SASEGT. V lost 6 bases and J lost 2, with 6 bases in between. The CDR3 nucleotides are TGTGCCAGCAGGACAGACACAGATACGCAGTATTTT. Its translation: CASRTDTDTQYF.